This TCR beta chain was found in a study of T cells in Graves' hyperthyroidism and ophthalmopathy. Background on the study: Peripheral blood collection took place at initial diagnosis, before any treatment.

Hyperthyroidism patients were newly diagnosed, had disease duration under 2 months, and were aged 18 to 65 years. The table lists this clonotype with many counts. The source material, RNA transcripts, was used to amplify TCR beta CDR3 regions. The study used the HTBI primer set for a first-round RT-PCR of the TCR CDR3. One entry per CDR3 protein, called by TCRdb with MiXCR from the multiplex PCR reads. This table holds under 800,000 distinct CDR3 sequences, 12% to 15% found once. Germline V gene data show CDR1 as MDHEN and CDR2 as SYDVKM. The CDR3 extends over 14 amino acids. The ends lost 8 bases at V and 2 bases at J; junction bases unmatched: 7.

Sample: blood. The chain links TRBV28 to TRBJ2-5, with TRBD2 matching 8 bases. The origin of this receptor is a woman aged 18-30 years with Graves' hyperthyroidism. CDR3 in DNA: TGTGCCAGCCAGACTAGCGAACGTCAAGAGACCCAGTACTTC. As protein: CASQTSERQETQYF.